The rows below give T cell receptor beta chains drawn from one sample of a study of patients and donors after allogeneic stem cell transplantation. TCRdb itself ran the RT-PCR reads through MiXCR, one entry per CDR3 protein. The sample shows approximately 140,000 distinct CDR3 sequences, about 36% of them seen only once. Sequenced sample: blood, either unsorted or a sorted T cell fraction (not recorded which). Source of these receptors: a human donor who was either an allogeneic HSCT recipient or a stem cell or donor lymphocyte infusion donor (not recorded which). It is not recorded whose cells these are; they may come from a transplant donor. CDR3s include the opening cysteine and the closing phenylalanine or tryptophan. The size field is filled for only some rows; it gives once, few, many or a size class.

size,V,J,length,CDR3
few,TRBV5-1,TRBJ2-1,13,CASSLVDGDEQFF
few,TRBV12-3/TRBV12-4,TRBJ1-3,14,CASNRPGQGNTIYF
-,TRBV6-6,TRBJ1-2,11,CASQGARGYTF
-,TRBV6-1,TRBJ2-2,15,CASSEVGTATGELFF
-,TRBV13,TRBJ2-1,16,CASSFSGTAIDNEQFF
-,TRBV12-3/TRBV12-4,TRBJ1-2,15,CASSPLRGQGDGYTF
-,TRBV6-1,TRBJ1-6,16,CASSLVQAAPNSPLHF
few,TRBV27,TRBJ1-2,12,CASRTSVYGYTF
-,TRBV5-1,TRBJ1-6,15,CASSAPGHSPLALHF
-,TRBV25-1,TRBJ1-2,13,CASSDGTAMSYTF
few,TRBV9,TRBJ1-2,14,CASSVGGENYGYTF
-,TRBV6-5,TRBJ1-1,14,CASRRTGLNTEAFF
-,TRBV7-2,TRBJ1-2,17,CASSFRGQGTVNYGYTF
-,TRBV28,TRBJ1-6,15,CASSFRQGRNSPLHF
-,TRBV29-1,TRBJ1-2,13,CSARGGADYGYTF
-,TRBV27,TRBJ1-1,13,CASSIMVNTEAFF
-,TRBV12-3/TRBV12-4,TRBJ2-1,10,CASRAGEQFF
few,TRBV5-1,TRBJ2-2,15,CASSLAGQSTGELFF
few,TRBV6-5,TRBJ1-6,16,CASSRDRGTYNSPLHF
-,TRBV12-3/TRBV12-4,TRBJ1-1,11,CAMISTGMAFF
-,TRBV24-1,TRBJ1-2,14,CATSDIGGNYGYTF
-,TRBV7-3,TRBJ2-2,16,CASSLILGVDTGELFF
-,TRBV7-3,TRBJ2-7,14,CASSLNVEEYEQYF
-,TRBV11-2,TRBJ2-1,16,CASSLDLGGGAAEQFF
few,TRBV30,TRBJ1-1,13,CAWSVRGDTEAFF
-,TRBV13,TRBJ2-1,12,CASSPIYNEQFF
-,TRBV6-5,TRBJ2-2,15,CASSYSISRGGELFF
-,TRBV6-6,TRBJ1-6,17,CASIQGVVSSYNSPLHF
-,TRBV20-1,TRBJ2-3,13,CSAHSGLVLTQYF
-,TRBV6-5,TRBJ1-1,14,CASSWTGGDTEAFF
few,TRBV12-3/TRBV12-4,TRBJ2-1,14,CASSLTSGKNEQFF
-,TRBV3-1,TRBJ2-1,18,CASSQVMGVRSPYNEQFF
-,TRBV5-5,TRBJ1-1,13,CASSWGANTEAFF
few,TRBV4-2,TRBJ1-2,14,CASSPGTLVYGYTF
few,TRBV7-3,TRBJ2-3,13,CASSLTGTDTQYF
-,TRBV5-1,TRBJ1-6,15,CASSPAGTGNSPLHF
few,TRBV11-2,TRBJ1-6,15,CASSLDLWDIEPLHF
-,TRBV12-3/TRBV12-4,TRBJ2-5,14,CASSFQGAPETQYF
-,TRBV7-2,TRBJ1-4,15,CASSLTGEGTEKLFF
-,TRBV6-2/TRBV6-3,TRBJ1-1,16,CASSYPRDSLNTEAFF
many,TRBV29-1,TRBJ1-4,14,CSVGRGATNEKLFF
few,TRBV20-1,TRBJ1-1,13,CSARGDGPLKAFF
-,TRBV28,TRBJ1-5,17,CASSPLGTGGSNQPQHF
few,TRBV12-3/TRBV12-4,TRBJ1-5,13,CASRVRSHQPQHF
-,TRBV13,TRBJ2-7,13,CASSRATGNEQYF
-,TRBV30,TRBJ1-2,12,CAWVTGGSGYTF
once,TRBV3-1,TRBJ2-2,13,CASRLAGGGELFF
-,TRBV9,TRBJ1-6,15,CASSPRSGTNSPLHF
-,TRBV20-1,TRBJ1-1,12,CSARQGATEAFF
-,TRBV7-2,TRBJ1-1,14,CASSLTWINTEAFF
-,TRBV28,TRBJ2-5,14,CASSLGQGRGTQYF
-,TRBV4-3,TRBJ2-3,15,CASSHQGLAGGTQYF
few,TRBV5-1,TRBJ1-6,16,CASSLDPGQLNSPLHF
-,TRBV7-2,TRBJ1-6,13,CASSLVQGPPLHF
-,TRBV20-1,TRBJ2-1,15,CSARTGARSYNEQFF